The 14 T cell receptor beta chains given below trace back to one sample, sequenced in a study of shared clonotypes between healthy human individuals. Assay: immunoSEQ multiplex PCR; the TCRdb copy retains only in-frame clones and omits some. The sample includes around 450,000 clones, 70% to 80% of them seen just once. The sample was PBMCs. The receptors derive from a woman aged 40 to 50 in good health. Some clones in this sample may be carry-over from other donors' samples.

The rearrangement links TRBV5-1 to TRBJ2-2; possible D gene TRBD1, 6 bases. There are 15 residues in the CDR3. The germline CDR1 and CDR2 sequences are SGHRS and YFSETQ. V shed 4 bases and J shed 2 bases, with 12 bases lying between them. CDR3 sequence (DNA): TGCGCCAGCAGCCAGGGACACGAAAACACCGGGGAGCTGTTTTTT. Amino acids: CASSQGHENTGELFF. Variable domain in full (rest from reference TRBV5-1 and TRBJ2-2): KAGVTQTPRYLIKTRGQQVTLSCSPISGHRSVSWYQQTPGQGLQFLFEYFSETQRNKGNFPGRFSGRQFSNSRSEMNVSTLELGDSALYLCASSQGHENTGELFFGEGSRLTVL.

The chain couples TRBV7-2 to TRBJ1-1; D may be TRBD1 (5 bases). The V and J ends lost 6 bases and 5 bases respectively, with 13 bases between them. The CDR3 covers 13 residues. The germline V gene has CDR1 SGHTA and CDR2 FQGNSA. The CDR3 sequence: CASSRLGGTEAFF. CDR3 in DNA: TGTGCCAGCAGTCGGCTCGGGGGGACTGAAGCTTTCTTT.

The rearrangement links TRBV7-3 to TRBJ2-7; TRBD2 might be the D (6 bases). This CDR3 region has 15 residues. CDR1 and CDR2 from the germline V gene are SGHTA and FQGTGA. V lost 1 base and J 6 bases, leaving 16 bases between the germline ends. CDR3 DNA sequence: TGTGCCAGCAGCTTAATGCCGGGAGTTGGGAGCGAGCAGTACTTC. Residues: CASSLMPGVGSEQYF.

A remark on this clone: Different DNA sequences within this sample yield the same CDR3. The CDR3 protein is CAIRSDSSGNTIYF. In nucleotides, the CDR3 is TGTGCCATCAGATCGGACAGTTCTGGAAACACCATATATTTT. V and J are TRBV10-3 and TRBJ1-3; weak D call: TRBD1 (6 bases). This CDR3 contains 14 residues. CDR1 and CDR2 (germline): ENHRY, SYGVKD. The V end was cut by 6 bases, the J end by 1 base, with 10 bases between.

The chain couples TRBV29-1 to TRBJ2-7, with 9 bases matching TRBD1. Germline V lookup: CDR1 SQVTM, CDR2 ANQGSEA. The CDR3 is made up of 13 amino acids. V dropped 6 bases and J dropped 7; count of bases not matched to a gene: 10. The CDR3 protein is CSVPGQGLEEQYF. CDR3 bases: TGCAGCGTCCCGGGACAGGGTCTTGAAGAGCAGTACTTC.

This chain uses TRBV30 with TRBJ2-2; a weak D match, TRBD1 (5 bases). CDR1 GTSNPN and CDR2 SVGIG come from the germline V gene (reference sequence). Between the trimmed V and J ends, which lost 4 bases and 1 base, there was a span of 10 bases. The CDR3 extends over 14 amino acids. The chain's CDR3 is CAWTRGLNTGELFF. For the CDR3, the DNA is TGTGCCTGGACAAGGGGTTTGAACACCGGGGAGCTGTTTTTT. Full variable domain (rest looked up from reference TRBV30 and TRBJ2-2): SQTIHQWPATLVQPVGSPLSLECTVEGTSNPNLYWYRQAAGRGLQLLFYSVGIGQISSEVPQNLSASRPQDRQFILSSKKLLLSDSGFYLCAWTRGLNTGELFFGEGSRLTVL.

This clone has at least ten counts. This rearrangement joins TRBV6-6 to TRBJ1-1; D is unclear. Germline lookup yields CDR1 MNHNY and CDR2 SVGAGI (reference sequence). V lost 0 bases and J 0 bases, leaving 11 bases between the germline ends. The CDR3 covers 16 residues. The DNA for the CDR3 is TGTGCCAGCAGTTACTCCTTCGGGGAGCTGAACACTGAAGCTTTCTTT. Amino acids: CASSYSFGELNTEAFF.

The V gene is TRBV28, the J gene TRBJ2-4; D not certain. This CDR3 is built from 12 residues. V was trimmed by 4 bases and J by 14 bases, leaving 15 bases between them. The germline gives CDR1 MDHEN, CDR2 SYDVKM. CDR3 nucleotide sequence: TGTGCCAGCAGTTCTCGGTCGGGTCGGGAGTACTTC. This sequence encodes CASSSRSGREYF.

In this sample, this clone turned up once. A read error may produce the germline difference seen at one junction end. DNA of the CDR3: TGTGCCAACAGCTCAGGGGCTAGCGGTGCGGATGAGCAGTTCTTC. It codes for CANSSGASGADEQFF. This chain connects TRBV5-6 to TRBJ2-1, with D perhaps TRBD2 (7 bases). Germline V lookup: CDR1 SGHDT, CDR2 YYEEEE. The CDR3 extends over 15 amino acids.

The chain joins TRBV5-1 to TRBJ1-4, with 8 bases that match TRBD1. This CDR3 spans 16 amino acids. CDR1 is SGHRS and CDR2 is YFSETQ in the germline V gene. Trimming took 4 bases from V and 0 from J; bases not matched to a gene: 5. CDR3 DNA: TGCGCCAGCAGCATGACAGGGGAGGCAACTAATGAAAAACTGTTTTTT. This codes for CASSMTGEATNEKLFF.

This clone is a singleton in its sample. The chain employs TRBV7-2 and TRBJ2-6; D unclear. This CDR3 is 15 amino acids long. Germline-derived CDR1 and CDR2 are SGHTA and FQGNSA. The germline V and J ends were trimmed by 7 bases and 0 bases, with 10 bases remaining between them. The CDR3, as DNA: TGTGCCAGCACCCCTTCTATCTCTGGGGCCAACGTCCTGACTTTC. Translating gives CASTPSISGANVLTF.

This chain links TRBV30 with TRBJ1-2; weak D call: TRBD1 (5 bases). The CDR3 sequence is 12 residues long. Trimming removed 4 bases from V and 4 bases from J, with 10 bases in between. The germline V gene encodes CDR1 GTSNPN and CDR2 SVGIG (reference sequence). CDR3 coding DNA: TGTGCCTGGAACAGCGGGGCCTATGGCTACACCTTC. Its translation: CAWNSGAYGYTF.

The rearrangement joins TRBV11-2 to TRBJ1-1; 8 bases fit TRBD1. This CDR3 has 15 amino acids. Losses at the gene ends were 1 base for V and 6 bases for J; bases not matched to a gene: 7. Germline CDR1 and CDR2: SGHAT and FQNNGV. The DNA for the CDR3 is TGTGCCAGCAGCTTAGTCAGGGGGCTGTTGGCTGAAGCTTTCTTT. It specifies CASSLVRGLLAEAFF.

There are a few counts of this clone. V and J are TRBV4-1 and TRBJ1-1, with D hard to call. This CDR3 has 12 amino acids. The germline CDR1 and CDR2 sequences are MGHRA and YSYEKL. The ends were cut back, 4 bases at V and 5 bases at J, with 8 bases in the middle. CDR3 bases: TGCGCCAGCAGCCCAAGAGGGACTGAAGCTTTCTTT. Protein: CASSPRGTEAFF.